These 22 T cell receptor beta chains were sequenced from one sample in a study of human T cells and chemical hapten exposure. TCRdb re-analysed the 5' RACE reads in MiXCR, keeping a single row per CDR3 protein. The sample lists about 110,000 distinct CDR3 sequences, 15% to 20% occurring once. Blood, whole and unfractionated, served as the source for total RNA extraction. These receptors were collected from a human donor in good health.

The chain couples TRBV6-5 to TRBJ2-3, with 9 bases lining up with TRBD1. V lost 5 bases, J lost 3 bases, and 6 bases stayed unmatched. Germline V gene data show CDR1 as MNHEY and CDR2 as SVGAGI. The CDR3 sequence is 15 residues long. The CDR3 loop reads CASSTIDRGTDTQYF. DNA for the CDR3: TGTGCCAGCAGTACGATTGACAGGGGGACAGATACGCAGTATTTT.

This clonotype was seen a single time. The genes are TRBV3-1 and TRBJ1-4; 8 bases are a match to TRBD1. V trimming: 0 bases; J trimming: 7 bases; junction bases outside the gene matches: 4. This CDR3 comprises 15 residues. Germline V lookup: CDR1 LGHDT, CDR2 YNNKEL (reference sequence). Here the CDR3 reads CASSQEQGAREKLFF. CDR3 sequence (DNA): TGTGCCAGCAGCCAAGAGCAGGGGGCTCGTGAAAAACTGTTTTTT. The entire variable domain, with the rest obtained from reference TRBV3-1 and TRBJ1-4, is as follows: DTAVSQTPKYLVTQMGNDKSIKCEQNLGHDTMYWYKQDSKKFLKIMFSYNNKELIINETVPNRFSPKSPDKAHLNLHINSLELGDSAVYFCASSQEQGAREKLFFGSGTQLSVL.

V usage is TRBV19 and J usage is TRBJ2-7; D might be TRBD1 (5 bases). Trimming shortened V by 7 bases and J by 0 bases, and 16 bases separated the two germline ends. The CDR3 has 15 amino acids. Germline CDR1 and CDR2: LNHDA and SQIVND (reference sequence). DNA of the CDR3: TGTGCCAGTACCCAGGGTAAGGGTCCCTCCTACGAGCAGTACTTC. Translating gives CASTQGKGPSYEQYF.

The V call is TRBV20-1, the J call TRBJ2-3; 12 bases align to TRBD2. The germline gives CDR1 DFQATT, CDR2 SNEGSKA (reference sequence). The length of the CDR3 is 16 residues. The trim removed 5 bases at V and 5 bases at J, leaving 11 bases unmatched. The CDR3 here is CSAGTPSGRAKDTQYF. The CDR3 region has the DNA TGCAGTGCTGGAACCCCTAGCGGGAGGGCCAAAGATACGCAGTATTTT.

This clonotype was counted only a few times. The chain employs TRBV25-1 and TRBJ2-7, with D unresolved. This CDR3 is built from 10 residues. Germline V gene data show CDR1 as MGHDK and CDR2 as SYGVNS. V lost 8 bases and J 4 bases, leaving 6 bases between the germline ends. The CDR3 loop is CASGDYEQYF. CDR3 coding DNA: TGTGCCAGCGGAGATTACGAGCAGTACTTC.

The chain couples TRBV6-5 to TRBJ2-5; 9 bases line up with TRBD2. The CDR3 covers 15 residues. From germline, CDR1 is MNHEY and CDR2 SVGAGI. Trimming at V came to 6 bases and at J to 4 bases, leaving 9 bases not matched to a gene. The CDR3 region is CASSYLAGVRETQYF. CDR3 in DNA: TGTGCCAGCAGCTATTTAGCGGGAGTGAGAGAGACCCAGTACTTC.

This chain joins TRBV5-1 and TRBJ2-2; D ambiguous. CDR1 is SGHRS and CDR2 is YFSETQ in the germline V gene. V shed 1 base and J shed 0 bases, with 10 bases lying between them. The CDR3 totals 16 residues. DNA of the CDR3: TGCGCCAGCAGCTTGTCGGCCAGAACGAACACCGGGGAGCTGTTTTTT. As protein: CASSLSARTNTGELFF.

J is TRBJ2-1 and V is TRBV11-2; 8 nucleotides match TRBD1. The CDR3 has 13 residues. J lost 6 bases, V lost 6 bases, and 4 bases had no gene match. The germline gives CDR1 SGHAT, CDR2 FQNNGV. The CDR3: CASRIGQGNEQFF. DNA of the CDR3: TGTGCCAGCAGGATCGGACAGGGCAATGAGCAGTTCTTC.

The rearrangement joins TRBV30 to TRBJ2-7; a weak D match, TRBD1 (5 bases). The CDR3 runs to 13 residues. Trimming stripped 1 base from V and 3 bases from J, with 10 bases between. Germline V lookup: CDR1 GTSNPN, CDR2 SVGIG (reference sequence). The CDR3 here is CAWSAGNDYEQYF. The CDR3 DNA reads as TGTGCCTGGAGTGCAGGGAACGACTACGAGCAGTACTTC.

This clonotype was detected only a few times. The chain carries TRBV19 and TRBJ2-7; 7 positions match TRBD2. V lost 6 bases to trimming and J lost 6 bases; unmatched junction nucleotides: 14. Germline V gene lookup returns CDR1 LNHDA and CDR2 SQIVND (reference sequence). The CDR3 consists of 15 residues. The CDR3 spells CASSLQFSGRSEQYF. The DNA of the CDR3 is TGTGCCAGTAGCTTGCAGTTTAGCGGGCGGTCCGAGCAGTACTTC. Combining the CDR3 with reference TRBV19 and TRBJ2-7 gives the whole variable domain DGGITQSPKYLFRKEGQNVTLSCEQNLNHDAMYWYRQDPGQGLRLIYYSQIVNDFQKGDIAEGYSVSREKKESFPLTVTSAQKNPTAFYLCASSLQFSGRSEQYFGPGTRLTVT.

In this sample, this clonotype turned up a few times. The chain links TRBV28 to TRBJ2-6; no clear D gene. The germline CDR1 and CDR2 sequences are MDHEN and SYDVKM. The length of the CDR3 is 16 residues. With 7 bases removed from V and 1 base from J, the gap between germline ends came to 14 bases. The CDR3 region is CASTSPLASGANVLTF. Here the CDR3 DNA reads TGTGCCAGCACCTCCCCATTGGCGTCTGGGGCCAACGTCCTGACTTTC.

The V and J genes are TRBV29-1 and TRBJ2-4, with 10 bases aligning to TRBD2. CDR3 length equals 15 residues. The V and J ends lost 2 bases and 1 base, in that order; junction bases with no gene match: 2. The germline CDR1 and CDR2 sequences are SQVTM and ANQGSEA. The CDR3 spells CSVELAGEAKNIQYF. The CDR3 DNA follows: TGCAGCGTTGAACTAGCGGGAGAGGCCAAAAACATTCAGTACTTC.

The rearrangement joins TRBV11-2 to TRBJ2-4, with TRBD2 matching over 14 bases. The trim removed 0 bases at V and 2 bases at J, leaving 6 bases unmatched. The CDR3 runs 19 residues. Germline V gives CDR1 SGHAT, CDR2 FQNNGV. CDR3 residues: CASSLDGTSGSGTKNIQYF. CDR3 coding DNA: TGTGCCAGCAGCTTAGATGGGACTAGCGGGAGTGGGACCAAAAACATTCAGTACTTC. The variable domain in full, completed from reference TRBV11-2 and TRBJ2-4, reads EAGVAQSPRYKIIEKRQSVAFWCNPISGHATLYWYQQILGQGPKLLIQFQNNGVVDDSQLPKDRFSAERLKGVDSTLKIQPAKLEDSAVYLCASSLDGTSGSGTKNIQYFGAGTRLSVL.

This clonotype was found a few times. The chain recombines TRBV4-1 with TRBJ1-2; D is ambiguous. In germline, CDR1 is MGHRA, CDR2 YSYEKL. There are 17 residues in the CDR3. The V gene lost 0 bases and the J gene lost 5 bases, with 19 bases spanning the gap. Written as DNA, the CDR3 is TGCGCCAGCAGCCAAGAGTCGATATTTTTCGCGGGTTATGGCTACACCTTC. It codes for CASSQESIFFAGYGYTF.

The V gene is TRBV29-1, the J gene TRBJ2-1; D perhaps matches TRBD2 (6 bases). Trimming took 7 bases from V and 5 from J, leaving 6 bases between them. Germline CDR1 is SQVTM and CDR2 is ANQGSEA. The CDR3 is made up of 10 amino acids. Written as DNA, the CDR3 is TGCAGCGGGGGGGACAATGAGCAGTTCTTC. Its protein is CSGGDNEQFF.

This clonotype was observed a handful of times. The J gene is TRBJ2-3, the V gene TRBV20-1; weak D call: TRBD2 (5 bases). The CDR3 is made up of 15 amino acids. The V end was cut by 6 bases, the J end by 4 bases, with 20 bases between. Looked up from germline, CDR1 is DFQATT and CDR2 is SNEGSKA (reference sequence). CDR3 protein: CSAINAGRPADTQYF. The CDR3 DNA is TGCAGTGCGATAAACGCGGGCAGGCCCGCAGATACGCAGTATTTT.

This clonotype was found a few times. The chain couples TRBV6-5 to TRBJ1-5; tentatively, D is TRBD1 (6 bases). This CDR3 has 12 residues. Trimming took off 8 bases at V and 4 bases at J, with 9 bases between the two ends. Germline V gene lookup returns CDR1 MNHEY and CDR2 SVGAGI. The CDR3 nucleotides are TGTGCCAGCGGGGGCGGGAATCAGCCCCAGCATTTT. It yields the protein CASGGGNQPQHF.

The chain recombines TRBV4-1 with TRBJ2-1; maybe TRBD1 (5 bases). With 7 bases removed from V and 0 bases from J, the gap between germline ends came to 13 bases. CDR1 MGHRA and CDR2 YSYEKL come from the germline V gene. The CDR3 covers 15 residues. The DNA for the CDR3 is TGCGCCAGCACCCCCAGCGACAGCTCCTACAATGAGCAGTTCTTC. Translation gives CASTPSDSSYNEQFF.

The V gene is TRBV13, the J gene TRBJ2-1; perhaps TRBD2 as D (6 bases). Trimming pared 10 bases from V and 5 bases from J, leaving 15 bases between. The CDR3 contains 13 residues. Germline V gene lookup returns CDR1 PRHDT and CDR2 FYEKMQ (reference sequence). The CDR3 is CATSGASNNEQFF. The CDR3 region has the DNA TGTGCCACATCGGGAGCATCGAACAATGAGCAGTTCTTC.

This clonotype was recorded many times. J is TRBJ1-6 and V is TRBV28, with 10 bases matching TRBD1. Germline V CDR1 and CDR2: MDHEN, SYDVKM. Trimming took 5 bases from V and 7 from J; bases not matched to a gene: 8. The CDR3 extends over 16 amino acids. The CDR3 region has the DNA TGTGCCAGCAGTACACGGACAGGGGGGGGGAATTCACCCCTCCACTTT. It translates to CASSTRTGGGNSPLHF.

This clonotype was found many times. The rearrangement joins TRBV20-1 to TRBJ1-2; a weak D match, TRBD1 (5 bases). The CDR3 is made up of 12 amino acids. V was clipped by 6 bases and J by 8 bases, with 16 bases between them. In germline, CDR1 is DFQATT, CDR2 SNEGSKA (reference sequence). In DNA form, the CDR3 reads TGCAGTGCAAGGGACGGAAATCGCGGCTACACCTTC. Its protein is CSARDGNRGYTF.

This clonotype came up a few times. The chain recombines TRBV20-1 with TRBJ1-1; D uncertain. The CDR3 has 10 amino acids. V was trimmed by 6 bases and J by 3 bases, leaving 5 bases between them. Per germline, CDR1 DFQATT and CDR2 SNEGSKA (reference sequence). The CDR3, as DNA: TGCAGTGCCCCACACACTGAAGCTTTCTTT. It yields the protein CSAPHTEAFF.